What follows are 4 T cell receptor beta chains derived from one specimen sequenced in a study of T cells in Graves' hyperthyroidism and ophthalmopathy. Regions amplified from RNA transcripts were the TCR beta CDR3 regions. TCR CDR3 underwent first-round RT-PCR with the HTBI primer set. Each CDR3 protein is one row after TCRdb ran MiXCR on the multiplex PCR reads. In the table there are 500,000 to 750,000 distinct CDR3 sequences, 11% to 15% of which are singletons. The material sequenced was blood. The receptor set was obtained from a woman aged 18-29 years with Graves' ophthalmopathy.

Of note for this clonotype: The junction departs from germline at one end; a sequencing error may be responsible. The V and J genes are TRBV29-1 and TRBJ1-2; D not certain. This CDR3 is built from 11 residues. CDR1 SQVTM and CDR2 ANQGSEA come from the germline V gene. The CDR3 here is CSVEGAGGCTF. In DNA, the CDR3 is TGCAGCGTTGAAGGGGCGGGAGGCTGCACCTTC.

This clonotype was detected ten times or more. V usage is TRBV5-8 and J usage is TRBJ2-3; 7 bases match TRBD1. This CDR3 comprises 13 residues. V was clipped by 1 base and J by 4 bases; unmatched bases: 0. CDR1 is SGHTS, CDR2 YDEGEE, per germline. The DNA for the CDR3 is TGTGCCAGCAGCTTGCAGGGGGCAGATACGCAGTATTTT. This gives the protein CASSLQGADTQYF. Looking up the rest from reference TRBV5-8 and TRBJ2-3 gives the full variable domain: EAGVTQSPTHLIKTRGQQATLRCSPISGHTSVYWYQQALGLGLQFLLWYDEGEERNRGNFPPRFSGRQFPNYSSELNVNALELEDSALYLCASSLQGADTQYFGPGTRLTVL.

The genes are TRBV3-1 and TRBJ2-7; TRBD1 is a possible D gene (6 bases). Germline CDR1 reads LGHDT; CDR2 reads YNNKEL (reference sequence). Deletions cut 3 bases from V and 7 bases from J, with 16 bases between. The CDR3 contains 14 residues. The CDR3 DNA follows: TGTGCCAGCAGCCAGGGGGCGAGTGTAAGGGAGCAGTACTTC. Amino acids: CASSQGASVREQYF.

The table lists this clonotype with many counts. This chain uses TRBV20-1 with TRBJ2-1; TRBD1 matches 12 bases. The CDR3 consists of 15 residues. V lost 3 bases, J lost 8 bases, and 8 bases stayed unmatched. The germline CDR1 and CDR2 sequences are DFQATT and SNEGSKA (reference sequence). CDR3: CSASDPGQGADEQFF. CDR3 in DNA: TGCAGTGCTAGCGACCCGGGACAGGGGGCCGATGAGCAGTTCTTC.